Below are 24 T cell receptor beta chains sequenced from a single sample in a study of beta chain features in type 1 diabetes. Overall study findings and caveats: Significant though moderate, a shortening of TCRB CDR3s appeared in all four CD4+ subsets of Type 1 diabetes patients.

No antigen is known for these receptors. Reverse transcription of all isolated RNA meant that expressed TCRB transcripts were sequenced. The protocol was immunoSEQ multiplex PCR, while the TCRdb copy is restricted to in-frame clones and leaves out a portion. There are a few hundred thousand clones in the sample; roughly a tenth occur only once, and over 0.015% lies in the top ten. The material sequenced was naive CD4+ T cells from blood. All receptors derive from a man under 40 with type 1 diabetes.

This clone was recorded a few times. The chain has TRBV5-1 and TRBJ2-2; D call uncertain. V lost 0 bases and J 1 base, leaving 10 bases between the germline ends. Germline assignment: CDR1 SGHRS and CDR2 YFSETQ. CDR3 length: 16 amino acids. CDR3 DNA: TGCGCCAGCAGCTTGGAGGTACTACAGAACACCGGGGAGCTGTTTTTT. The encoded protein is CASSLEVLQNTGELFF.

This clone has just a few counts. CDR3 sequence: CASTRTDRTDTQYF. CDR3 nucleotide sequence: TGTGCCAGTACACGGACAGACCGCACAGATACGCAGTATTTT. This sequence joins TRBV19 and TRBJ2-3, with D possibly being TRBD1 (6 bases). CDR3 length: 14 residues. Germline-derived CDR1 and CDR2 are LNHDA and SQIVND (reference sequence). V lost 7 bases and J lost 1, with 12 bases in between.

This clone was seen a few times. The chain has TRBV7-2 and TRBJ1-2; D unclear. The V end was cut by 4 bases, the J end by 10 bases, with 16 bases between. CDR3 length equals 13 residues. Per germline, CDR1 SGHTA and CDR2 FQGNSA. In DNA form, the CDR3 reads TGTGCCAGCAGCTCCCAGGTGGGCACGAACTACACCTTC. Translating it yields CASSSQVGTNYTF. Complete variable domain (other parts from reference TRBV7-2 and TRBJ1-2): GAGVSQSPSNKVTEKGKDVELRCDPISGHTALYWYRQSLGQGLEFLIYFQGNSAPDKSGLPSDRFSAERTGGSVSTLTIQRTQQEDSAVYLCASSSQVGTNYTFGSGTRLTVV.

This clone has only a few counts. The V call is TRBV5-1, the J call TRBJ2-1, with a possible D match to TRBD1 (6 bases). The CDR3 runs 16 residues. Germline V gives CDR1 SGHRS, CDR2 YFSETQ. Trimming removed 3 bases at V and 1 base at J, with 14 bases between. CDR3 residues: CASSSAPRGSYNEQFF. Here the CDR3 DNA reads TGCGCCAGCAGCTCGGCCCCCAGGGGTTCCTACAATGAGCAGTTCTTC.

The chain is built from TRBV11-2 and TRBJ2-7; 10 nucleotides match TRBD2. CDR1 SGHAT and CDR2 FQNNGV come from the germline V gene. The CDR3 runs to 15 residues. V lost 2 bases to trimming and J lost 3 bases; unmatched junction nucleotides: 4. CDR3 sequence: CASSLIRTSGYEQYF. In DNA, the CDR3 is TGTGCCAGCAGCTTAATCCGGACTAGCGGCTACGAGCAGTACTTC.

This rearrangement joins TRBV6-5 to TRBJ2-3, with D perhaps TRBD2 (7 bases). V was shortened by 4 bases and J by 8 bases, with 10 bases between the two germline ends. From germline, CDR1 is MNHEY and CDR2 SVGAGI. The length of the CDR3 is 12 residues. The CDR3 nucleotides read TGTGCCAGCAGTTGGGGGGGCGGTACGCAGTATTTT. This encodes CASSWGGGTQYF.

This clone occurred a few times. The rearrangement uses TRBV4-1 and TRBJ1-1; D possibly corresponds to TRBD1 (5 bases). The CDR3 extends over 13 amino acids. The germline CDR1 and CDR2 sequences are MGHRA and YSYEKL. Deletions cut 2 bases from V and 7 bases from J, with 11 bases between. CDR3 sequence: CASSQRGAGEAFF. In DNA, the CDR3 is TGCGCCAGCAGCCAAAGGGGCGCAGGTGAAGCTTTCTTT.

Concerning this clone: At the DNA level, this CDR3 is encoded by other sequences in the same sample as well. The CDR3 spells CASSTGGSYNEQFF. The DNA of the CDR3 is TGCGCCAGTTCAACAGGGGGCTCCTACAATGAGCAGTTCTTC. The chain has TRBV5-1 and TRBJ2-1, with TRBD1 matching over 8 bases. The germline CDR1 and CDR2 sequences are SGHRS and YFSETQ. The CDR3 is 14 amino acids. V lost 8 bases, J lost 0 bases, and 4 bases stayed unmatched.

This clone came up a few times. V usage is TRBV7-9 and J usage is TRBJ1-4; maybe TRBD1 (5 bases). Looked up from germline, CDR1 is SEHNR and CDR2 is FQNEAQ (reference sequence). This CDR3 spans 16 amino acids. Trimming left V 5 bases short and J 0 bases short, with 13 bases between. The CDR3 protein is CASSRAGGATNEKLFF. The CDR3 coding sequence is TGTGCCAGCAGCCGCGCCGGGGGAGCAACTAATGAAAAACTGTTTTTT.

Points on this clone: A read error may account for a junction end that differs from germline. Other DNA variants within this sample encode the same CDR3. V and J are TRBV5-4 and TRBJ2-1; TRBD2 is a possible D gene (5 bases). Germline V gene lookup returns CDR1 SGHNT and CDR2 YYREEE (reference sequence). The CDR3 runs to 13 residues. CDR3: CASSPGLYNEQFF. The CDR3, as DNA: TGCGCCAGCAGCCCTGGACTTTACAATGAGCAGTTCTTC.

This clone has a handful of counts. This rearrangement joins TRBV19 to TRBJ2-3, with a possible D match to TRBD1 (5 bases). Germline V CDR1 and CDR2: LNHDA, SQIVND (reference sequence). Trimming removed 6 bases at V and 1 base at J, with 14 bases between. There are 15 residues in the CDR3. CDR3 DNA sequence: TGTGCCAGTAGACACAGGATCTGGGGCACAGATACGCAGTATTTT. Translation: CASRHRIWGTDTQYF.

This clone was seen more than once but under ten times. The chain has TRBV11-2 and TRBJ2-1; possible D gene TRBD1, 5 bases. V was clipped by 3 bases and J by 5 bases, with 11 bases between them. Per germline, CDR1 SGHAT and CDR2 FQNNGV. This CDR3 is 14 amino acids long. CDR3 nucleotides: TGTGCCAGCAGCTTTCCCCGCAGGGACAATGAGCAGTTCTTC. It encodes CASSFPRRDNEQFF.

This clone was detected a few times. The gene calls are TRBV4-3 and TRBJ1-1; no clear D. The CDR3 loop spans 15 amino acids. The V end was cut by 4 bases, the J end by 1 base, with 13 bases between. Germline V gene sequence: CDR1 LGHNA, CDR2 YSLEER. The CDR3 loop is CASSPQAVWNTEAFF. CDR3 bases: TGCGCCAGCAGCCCCCAGGCTGTGTGGAACACTGAAGCTTTCTTT.

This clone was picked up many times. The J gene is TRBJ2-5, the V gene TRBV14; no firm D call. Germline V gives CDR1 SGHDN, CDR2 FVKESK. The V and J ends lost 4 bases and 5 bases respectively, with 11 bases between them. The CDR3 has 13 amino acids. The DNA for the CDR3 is TGTGCCAGCAGCCCTAGGCTCCGGGAGACCCAGTACTTC. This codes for CASSPRLRETQYF.

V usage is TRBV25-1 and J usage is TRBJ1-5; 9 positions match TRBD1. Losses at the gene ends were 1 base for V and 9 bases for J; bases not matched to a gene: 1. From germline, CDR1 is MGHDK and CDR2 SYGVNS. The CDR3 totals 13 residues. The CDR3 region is CASSESGQGPQHF. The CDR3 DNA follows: TGTGCCAGCAGTGAATCGGGACAGGGGCCCCAGCATTTT.

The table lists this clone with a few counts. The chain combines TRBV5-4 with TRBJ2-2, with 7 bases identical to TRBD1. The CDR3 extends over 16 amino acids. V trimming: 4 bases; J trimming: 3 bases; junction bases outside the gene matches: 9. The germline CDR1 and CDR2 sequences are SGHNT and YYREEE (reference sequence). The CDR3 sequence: CASSQQGSYDTGELFF. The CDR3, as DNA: TGTGCCAGCAGCCAACAGGGGTCGTACGACACCGGGGAGCTGTTTTTT.

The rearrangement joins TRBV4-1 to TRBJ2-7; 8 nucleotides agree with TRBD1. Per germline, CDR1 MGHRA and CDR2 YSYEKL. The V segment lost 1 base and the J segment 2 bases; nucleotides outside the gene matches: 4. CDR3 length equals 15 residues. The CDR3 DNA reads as TGCGCCAGCAGCCAAGCCGGGACAGGTCCCTACGAGCAGTACTTC. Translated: CASSQAGTGPYEQYF.

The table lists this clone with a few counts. The CDR3 DNA reads as TGTGCCAGCAGCCCACGCGGAGGACTAGCGGGGGCCCTCAATGAGCAGTTCTTC. This codes for CASSPRGGLAGALNEQFF. This chain connects TRBV11-2 to TRBJ2-1; 13 bases align to TRBD2. CDR3 length equals 18 residues. After removal of 5 bases from V and 6 bases from J, the junction contained 13 bases not matched to a gene. Germline loops: CDR1 SGHAT, CDR2 FQNNGV.

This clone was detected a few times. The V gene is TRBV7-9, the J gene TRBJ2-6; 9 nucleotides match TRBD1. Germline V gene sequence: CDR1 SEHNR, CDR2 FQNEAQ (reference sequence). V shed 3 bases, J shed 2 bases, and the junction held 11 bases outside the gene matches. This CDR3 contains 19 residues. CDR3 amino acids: CASSFHRQGGFAGANVLTF. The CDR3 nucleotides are TGTGCCAGCAGCTTCCACCGACAGGGGGGCTTCGCTGGGGCCAACGTCCTGACTTTC.

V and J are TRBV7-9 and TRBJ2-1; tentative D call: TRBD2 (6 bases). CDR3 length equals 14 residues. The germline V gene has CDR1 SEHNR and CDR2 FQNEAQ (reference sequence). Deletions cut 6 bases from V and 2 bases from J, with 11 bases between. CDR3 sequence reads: CASSLSGAYNEQFF. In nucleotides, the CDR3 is TGTGCCAGCAGTCTTAGCGGAGCCTACAATGAGCAGTTCTTC.

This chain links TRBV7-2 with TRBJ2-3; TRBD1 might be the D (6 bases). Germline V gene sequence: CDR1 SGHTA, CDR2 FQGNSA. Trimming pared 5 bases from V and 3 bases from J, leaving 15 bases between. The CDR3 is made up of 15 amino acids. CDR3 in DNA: TGTGCCAGCAGCACTGGACAGCTCTCAACAGATACGCAGTATTTT. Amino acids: CASSTGQLSTDTQYF.

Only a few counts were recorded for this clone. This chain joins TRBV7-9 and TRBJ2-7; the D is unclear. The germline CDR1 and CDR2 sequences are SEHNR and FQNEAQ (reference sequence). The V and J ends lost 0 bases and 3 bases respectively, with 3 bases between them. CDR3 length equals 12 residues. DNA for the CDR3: TGTGCCAGCAGCTTAGCTCACTACGAGCAGTACTTC. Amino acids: CASSLAHYEQYF.

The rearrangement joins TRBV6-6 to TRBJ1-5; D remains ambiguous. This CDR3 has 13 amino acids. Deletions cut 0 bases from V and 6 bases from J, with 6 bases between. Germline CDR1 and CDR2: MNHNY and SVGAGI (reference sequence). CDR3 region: CASSYSRGQPQHF. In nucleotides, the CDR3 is TGTGCCAGCAGTTACTCGAGAGGTCAGCCCCAGCATTTT.

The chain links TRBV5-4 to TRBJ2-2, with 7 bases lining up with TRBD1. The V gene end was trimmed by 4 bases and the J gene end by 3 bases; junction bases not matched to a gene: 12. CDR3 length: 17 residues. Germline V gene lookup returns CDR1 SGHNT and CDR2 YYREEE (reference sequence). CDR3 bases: TGTGCCAGCAGCCCTGAACCACAGGGGTTCGACACCGGGGAGCTGTTTTTT. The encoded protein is CASSPEPQGFDTGELFF.